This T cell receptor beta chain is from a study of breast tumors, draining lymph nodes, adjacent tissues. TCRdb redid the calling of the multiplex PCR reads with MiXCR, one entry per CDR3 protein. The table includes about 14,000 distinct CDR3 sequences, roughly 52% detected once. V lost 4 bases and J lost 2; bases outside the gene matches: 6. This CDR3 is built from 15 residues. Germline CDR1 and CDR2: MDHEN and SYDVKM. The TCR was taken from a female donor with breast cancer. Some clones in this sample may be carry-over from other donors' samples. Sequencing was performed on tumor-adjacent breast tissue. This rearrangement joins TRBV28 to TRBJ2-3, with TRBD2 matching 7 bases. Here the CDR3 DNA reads TGTGCCAGCAGTTGGCGCGGGAGAGCCACAGATACGCAGTATTTT. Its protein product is CASSWRGRATDTQYF.